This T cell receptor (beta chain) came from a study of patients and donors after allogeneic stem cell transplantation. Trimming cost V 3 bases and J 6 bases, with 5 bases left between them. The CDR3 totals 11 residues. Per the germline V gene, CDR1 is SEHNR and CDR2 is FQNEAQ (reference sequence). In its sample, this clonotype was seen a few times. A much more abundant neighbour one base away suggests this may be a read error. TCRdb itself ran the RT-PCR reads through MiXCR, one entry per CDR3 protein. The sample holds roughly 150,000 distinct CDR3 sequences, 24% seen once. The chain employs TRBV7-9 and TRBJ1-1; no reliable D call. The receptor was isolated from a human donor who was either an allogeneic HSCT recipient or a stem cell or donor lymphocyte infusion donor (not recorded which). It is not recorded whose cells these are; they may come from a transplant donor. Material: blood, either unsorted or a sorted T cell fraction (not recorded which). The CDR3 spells CASSFGAEAFF. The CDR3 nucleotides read TGTGCCAGCAGCTTTGGGGCTGAAGCTTTCTTT.